A selection of T cell receptor beta chains follows, all from one sample in a study of control samples from healthy donors and cancer patients. Sequencing was performed with immunoSEQ multiplex PCR; in TCRdb, only in-frame clones are kept and a portion is missing. The sample has approximately 120,000 clones, approximately 90% seen once. The material sequenced was blood. The receptor source for this set is a woman in her 50s in good health. CDR3s include the opening cysteine and the closing phenylalanine or tryptophan. D genes are given only for firm matches. Some rows mark clone size as missing; the rest say once, few, many or name a class of expanded clone.

NA TRBJ2-6 NA TRBV4-1 CASSQDWGRGGANVLTF TGCGCCAGCAGCCAAGATTGGGGCAGGGGTGGGGCCAACGTCCTGACTTTC
TRBD1 TRBJ2-6 NA TRBV18 CASSPLGQGTPSGANVLTF TGTGCCAGCTCACCACTAGGACAGGGGACTCCCTCTGGGGCCAACGTCCTGACTTTC
TRBD1 TRBJ2-5 NA TRBV6-5 CASSYANRGRRSQYF TGTGCCAGCAGTTACGCAAACAGGGGCCGGAGGTCCCAGTACTTC
TRBD2 TRBJ2-3 NA TRBV24-1 CATSEGAGGADTQYF TGTGCCACCAGTGAGGGGGCGGGAGGCGCAGATACGCAGTATTTT
NA TRBJ2-1 NA TRBV18 CATSNKAPLHKSYNEQFF TGTGCCACCAGCAATAAAGCGCCCTTGCACAAATCCTACAATGAGCAGTTCTTC
NA TRBJ1-1 NA TRBV6-2/TRBV6-3 CASSQRVNTEAFF TGTGCCAGCAGTCAAAGAGTGAACACTGAAGCTTTCTTT
NA TRBJ1-6 NA TRBV2 CASSARQLGDSPLHF TGTGCCAGCAGTGCCAGACAGTTAGGGGATTCACCCCTCCACTTT
NA TRBJ1-6 once TRBV21-1 CASSKCRGQRNSPLHF TGTGCCAGCAGCAAATGCAGGGGGCAGCGTAATTCACCCCTCCACTTT
NA TRBJ1-1 NA TRBV3-1/TRBV3-2 CASSQGVGGYAFF TGTGCCAGCAGCCAAGGGGTCGGGGGTTATGCTTTCTTT
TRBD2 TRBJ2-5 NA TRBV18 CASSPNSGGAQETQYF TGTGCCAGCTCACCCAATAGCGGGGGGGCTCAAGAGACCCAGTACTTC
NA TRBJ1-2 NA TRBV19 CASNLQGSGSGYTF TGTGCCAGTAACCTACAGGGTTCTGGAAGTGGCTACACCTTC
NA TRBJ2-1 NA TRBV10-3 CAIRETGDGGDEQFF TGTGCCATCAGAGAGACGGGGGACGGCGGGGATGAGCAGTTCTTC
NA TRBJ1-2 NA TRBV7-9 CASSLSGAGDSNYGYTF TGTGCCAGCAGCTTATCCGGGGCAGGGGACTCCAACTATGGCTACACCTTC
NA TRBJ1-1 NA TRBV19 CASSLQGRLEAFF TGTGCCAGTAGTTTACAGGGACGGCTTGAAGCTTTCTTT